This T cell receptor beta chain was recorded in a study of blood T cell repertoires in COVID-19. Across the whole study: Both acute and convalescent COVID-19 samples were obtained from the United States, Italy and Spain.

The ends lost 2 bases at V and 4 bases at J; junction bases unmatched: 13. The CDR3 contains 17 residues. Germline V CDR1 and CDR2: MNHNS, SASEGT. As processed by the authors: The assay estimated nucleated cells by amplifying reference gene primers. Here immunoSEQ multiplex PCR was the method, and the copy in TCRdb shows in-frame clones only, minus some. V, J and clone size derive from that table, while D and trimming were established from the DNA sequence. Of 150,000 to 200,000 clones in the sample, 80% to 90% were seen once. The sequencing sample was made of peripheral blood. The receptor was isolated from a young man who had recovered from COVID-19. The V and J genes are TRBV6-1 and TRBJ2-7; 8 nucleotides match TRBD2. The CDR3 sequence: CASSESASGSSGYEQYF. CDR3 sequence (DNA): TGTGCCAGCAGTGAATCGGCCAGCGGGAGTTCGGGGTACGAGCAGTACTTC.